Sequencing of this T cell receptor (beta chain) was carried out in a study of early T cells in non-severe SARS-CoV-2 infection. For the study at large: Investigators sequenced bulk RNA drawn from unsorted whole blood, and chains remained unpaired.

In its sample, this clonotype was seen many times. This CDR3 comprises 21 residues. Germline V gene lookup returns CDR1 KGHSH and CDR2 LQKENI. Trimming took 3 bases from V and 1 from J, leaving 28 bases between them. Individual cDNA molecules were tagged with unique molecular identifiers. TCRdb redid the calling of the 5' RACE reads with MiXCR, one entry per CDR3 protein. The sample has about 77,000 distinct CDR3 sequences, 8.5% to 10% seen once. Sequencing input: whole blood. The chain links TRBV18 to TRBJ2-1, with D tentatively TRBD2 (6 bases). This TCR derives from an adult who was a healthcare worker with PCR-confirmed SARS-CoV-2 infection or an uninfected control (not recorded which). In DNA, the CDR3 is TGTGCCAGCTCACCCCTCACCACTGTCTCCACTAGCCCCACTTCCTACAATGAGCAGTTCTTC. It specifies CASSPLTTVSTSPTSYNEQFF.